This T cell receptor beta chain originates from a study of early T cells in non-severe SARS-CoV-2 infection. Study details: It was bulk RNA from unsorted whole blood that was sequenced, and the chains were unpaired. General study results and limits: Private and CD4 specificities were missed by VDJdb matching, which favored anti-spike CD8 responses.

Unique molecular identifiers tagged individual cDNA molecules. One entry per CDR3 protein results from TCRdb running MiXCR on the 5' RACE reads. The table shows roughly 120,000 distinct CDR3 sequences, with about 15% occurring only once. In this sample, this clonotype turned up many times. What it binds is unknown. The CDR3 totals 14 residues. V was trimmed by 4 bases and J by 2 bases, leaving 9 bases between them. Germline V gene data show CDR1 as SNHLY and CDR2 as FYNNEI. Material: whole blood. This receptor was taken from an adult who was a healthcare worker with PCR-confirmed SARS-CoV-2 infection or an uninfected control (not recorded which). The chain combines TRBV2 with TRBJ1-5, with unresolved D. CDR3 region: CASSAVRGNQPQHF. Here the CDR3 DNA reads TGTGCCAGCAGTGCAGTTCGAGGCAATCAGCCCCAGCATTTT.